Listed here are 11 T cell receptor beta chains from one sample, sequenced in a study of T cell repertoires in cytomegalovirus infection (dated by TCRdb to between 2018 and 2020). The intended sense of this specimen's treatment or condition label: in vitro stimulation with specific CMV peptide epitopes to enrich CMV-specific T cells. Antigens for these TCRs are unknown. Sequencing was performed on an Illumina HiSeq 1500. TCRdb handled the public reads itself, with Q25 trimming in fastp and clone calling in MiXCR, and kept productive beta chains. Identical CDR3 proteins give one entry, which carries the most common genes and DNA. The sample has fewer than 650,000 distinct CDR3 sequences on record, about 40% of them singletons. Over 45% of the sample is in the top ten clones. This specimen was cultured PBMCs, taken from culture after CMV antigen stimulation. The receptors originated from a human donor in good health (CMV status not recorded). Some clones in this sample may be carry-over from other donors' samples.

The sample holds a few counts of this clonotype. The rearrangement links TRBV18 to TRBJ2-7, with a possible D match to TRBD1 (6 bases). In germline, CDR1 is KGHSH, CDR2 LQKENI. The CDR3 contains 14 residues. Trimming cost V 3 bases and J 6 bases, with 15 bases left between them. CDR3 sequence (DNA): TGTGCCAGCTCACCTTCCCGGACAGTCAGCGAGCAGTACTTC. Amino acid sequence: CASSPSRTVSEQYF.

The sample holds a few counts of this clonotype. The chain combines TRBV2 with TRBJ2-7; possibly TRBD1 for D (5 bases). Germline CDR1 SNHLY, CDR2 FYNNEI. The CDR3 covers 11 residues. CDR3 sequence reads: CATGREYEQYF. CDR3 DNA sequence: TGTGCAACGGGCAGGGAATACGAGCAGTACTTC. Supplemented by reference TRBV2 and TRBJ2-7, the full variable domain reads EPEVTQTPSHQVTQMGQEVILRCVPISNHLYFYWYRQILGQKVEFLVSFYNNEISEKSEIFDDQFSVERPDGSNFTLKIRSTKLEDSAMYFCATGREYEQYFGPGTRLTVT.

About this clonotype: A junction end diverges from the germline sequence, so it may reflect a read error. This chain connects TRBV4-1 to TRBJ2-3; 7 bases line up with TRBD2. Germline CDR1 reads MGHRA; CDR2 reads YSYEKL. The CDR3 extends over 16 amino acids. For the CDR3, the DNA is TGTGCCAGCAGCTACCGGGAGGCTCACCAAGGAGATACGCAGTATTTT. Amino acid sequence: CASSYREAHQGDTQYF.

The rearrangement joins TRBV7-8 to TRBJ1-5; D is undetermined. The V end was cut by 3 bases, the J end by 1 base, with 13 bases between. The CDR3 totals 16 residues. In germline, CDR1 is SGHVS, CDR2 FQNEAQ. The CDR3 sequence: CASSFRIGLSNQPQHF. The DNA for the CDR3 is TGTGCCAGCAGCTTTCGAATAGGGTTGAGCAATCAGCCCCAGCATTTT. The whole variable domain, remainder taken from reference TRBV7-8 and TRBJ1-5, is GAGVSQSPRYKVAKRGQDVALRCDPISGHVSLFWYQQALGQGPEFLTYFQNEAQLDKSGLPSDRFFAERPEGSVSTLKIQRTQQEDSAVYLCASSFRIGLSNQPQHFGDGTRLSIL.

The sample holds a few counts of this clonotype. In nucleotides, the CDR3 is TGTGCCAGCAGGCAGGGATTGGATTTTCACTATGGCTACACCTTC. It specifies CASRQGLDFHYGYTF. The chain couples TRBV7-8 to TRBJ1-2, with D perhaps TRBD1 (5 bases). This CDR3 contains 15 residues. In germline, CDR1 is SGHVS, CDR2 FQNEAQ. V shed 6 bases and J shed 3 bases, with 17 bases lying between them.

This clonotype was counted once. The chain recombines TRBV14 with TRBJ2-7; D possibly matches TRBD1 or TRBD2 (6 bases each). The CDR3 extends over 16 amino acids. Trimming shortened V by 5 bases and J by 0 bases, and 17 bases separated the two germline ends. CDR1 is SGHDN, CDR2 FVKESK, per germline. CDR3 in DNA: TGTGCCAGCAGCGACACGACCGGGGGCGACTCCTACGAGCAGTACTTC. It translates to CASSDTTGGDSYEQYF.

This chain links TRBV7-2 with TRBJ2-2; weak D call: TRBD1 (6 bases). Germline-derived CDR1 and CDR2 are SGHTA and FQGNSA. V was trimmed by 2 bases and J by 1 base, leaving 11 bases between them. This CDR3 comprises 16 residues. CDR3 region: CASSLWGQKNTGELFF. The CDR3 bases are TGTGCCAGCAGCTTATGGGGGCAGAAGAACACCGGGGAGCTGTTTTTT.

CDR3 amino acids: CASSPGRDQPQHF. CDR3 DNA: TGTGCCAGCAGCCCGGGGCGGGATCAGCCCCAGCATTTT. The V and J genes are TRBV7-2 and TRBJ1-5; a possible D gene is TRBD1 (5 bases). The CDR3 consists of 13 residues. Germline CDR1 and CDR2: SGHTA and FQGNSA. V gave up 5 bases and J gave up 5 bases, with 10 bases separating them.

This clonotype appeared many times. The chain uses TRBV7-2 and TRBJ1-3; D remains ambiguous. The CDR3 has 16 residues. Trimming removed 1 base at V and 4 bases at J, with 14 bases between. The V gene's germline CDR1 is SGHTA and CDR2 FQGNSA. The CDR3 DNA reads as TGTGCCAGCAGCTTAGGACCCATGAGAACGGGAAACACCATATATTTT. It yields the protein CASSLGPMRTGNTIYF. The variable domain in full, with the rest retrieved from reference TRBV7-2 and TRBJ1-3, is GAGVSQSPSNKVTEKGKDVELRCDPISGHTALYWYRQSLGQGLEFLIYFQGNSAPDKSGLPSDRFSAERTGGSVSTLTIQRTQQEDSAVYLCASSLGPMRTGNTIYFGEGSWLTVV.

The chain couples TRBV10-3 to TRBJ1-2; D is unresolved. Germline lookup yields CDR1 ENHRY and CDR2 SYGVKD. Between the trimmed V and J ends, which lost 3 bases and 4 bases, there was a span of 9 bases. This CDR3 region has 13 residues. The CDR3 coding sequence is TGTGCCATCAGTGATCGGCCCATCTATGGCTACACCTTC. Its protein is CAISDRPIYGYTF.

This clonotype was observed a few times. The V and J genes are TRBV7-6 and TRBJ2-7, with D unclear. This CDR3 is built from 13 residues. CDR1 and CDR2 (germline): SGHVS, FNYEAQ. Trimming removed 5 bases from V and 3 bases from J, with 11 bases in between. CDR3 amino acids: CASSTGLHYEQYF. CDR3 bases: TGTGCCAGCAGCACTGGGTTACACTACGAGCAGTACTTC.